This T cell receptor (beta chain) was sequenced during a study of CD8 T cells in Susac syndrome. CDR3 length equals 12 residues. With 3 bases removed from V and 4 bases from J, the gap between germline ends came to 9 bases. Germline CDR1 is DFQATT and CDR2 is SNEGSKA (reference sequence). Comment on this clonotype: The target antigen is unknown.

Random hexamers primed reverse transcription of about 0.45 to 1 ug RNA. The immunoSEQ assay covered 54 Vbeta and 13 Jbeta segments for CDR3. From the immunoSEQ multiplex PCR reads, TCRdb called clonotypes with MiXCR, one entry per CDR3 protein. Of around 300,000 distinct CDR3 sequences listed, about 91% are singletons. Regarding the study as a whole: In its TCR sequencing and HLA analysis, the study acknowledged that the number of individuals was relatively small.

The TCR was taken from a human donor with multiple sclerosis. The chain carries TRBV20-1 and TRBJ1-1; TRBD1 is a possible D gene (5 bases). Material: CD4+ T cells from PBMCs. The CDR3 loop is CSAREGSTEAFF. The CDR3 region has the DNA TGCAGTGCTAGGGAGGGGAGCACTGAAGCTTTCTTT.